The rows below give T cell receptor beta chains drawn from one sample of a study of T cell repertoires in cytomegalovirus infection. TCRdb passed the reads through MiXCR, listing each CDR3 protein once. The sample has more than 500,000 distinct CDR3 sequences; 16% are singletons. Sequencing input: CD8+ T cells from PBMCs. These receptors came from a human donor in good health (CMV status not recorded). Some clones in this sample may be carry-over from other donors' samples. CDR3s include the opening cysteine and the closing phenylalanine or tryptophan.

TRBJ1-1	12	TRBV7-6	CASRQENTEAFF
TRBJ2-3	13	TRBV12-5	CASGFSTVDTQYF
TRBJ1-5	19	TRBV19	CASSISVTGGVYSNQPQHF
TRBJ1-2	12	TRBV9	CASSVDGDGYTF
TRBJ1-2	12	TRBV5-1	CASSLVPGGYTF
TRBJ2-7	15	TRBV6-2/TRBV6-3	CASSPPTGGVYEQYF
TRBJ2-1	14	TRBV4-1	CASSLGGRSGEQFF
TRBJ1-3	14	TRBV5-6	CASSYRTYGNTIYF
TRBJ1-2	14	TRBV7-9	CASSQGQGTYGYTF
TRBJ2-7	10	TRBV7-9	CASGGYEQYF
TRBJ2-7	16	TRBV11-1	CASSLAGIGRSYEQYF
TRBJ1-5	15	TRBV6-1	CASSDKGASNQPQHF
TRBJ1-5	13	TRBV28	CASSSIGFQPQHF
TRBJ1-1	15	TRBV28	CASSLGAGSRAEAFF
TRBJ1-5	16	TRBV5-5	CASSLPGPSHNQPQHF
TRBJ2-2	12	TRBV12-3/TRBV12-4	CASSWGTGELFF